This T cell receptor (beta chain) appears in the sequencing data of a study of blood T cell repertoires in COVID-19. As for the study in general: Spain, Italy and the United States supplied samples that represented acute and convalescent COVID-19. Nucleic acid was either cDNA or gDNA, and it came from T cells, B-cell-depleted T cells, or PBMCs.

In the original processing: Estimation of nucleated cell counts relied on the amplification of reference gene primers. Some clones are missing from TCRdb's copy, which holds only in-frame ones; the method was immunoSEQ multiplex PCR. From that table come the V and J calls and clone size; the DNA was used to work out D and trimming. The sample carries under 150,000 clones, about 85% recorded once. Trimming cost V 1 base and J 5 bases; bases outside gene matches: 5. This CDR3 is built from 17 residues. Germline V gene data show CDR1 as MGHRA and CDR2 as YSYEKL. This clonotype originated in a man aged 40-49 years with acute or convalescent COVID-19. The chain combines TRBV4-1 with TRBJ1-6, with 10 positions matching TRBD1. Sequences were obtained from peripheral blood. The CDR3 sequence is CASSQVDRGQDNSPLHF. The DNA of the CDR3 is TGCGCCAGCAGCCAAGTTGACAGGGGGCAAGATAATTCACCCCTCCACTTT.